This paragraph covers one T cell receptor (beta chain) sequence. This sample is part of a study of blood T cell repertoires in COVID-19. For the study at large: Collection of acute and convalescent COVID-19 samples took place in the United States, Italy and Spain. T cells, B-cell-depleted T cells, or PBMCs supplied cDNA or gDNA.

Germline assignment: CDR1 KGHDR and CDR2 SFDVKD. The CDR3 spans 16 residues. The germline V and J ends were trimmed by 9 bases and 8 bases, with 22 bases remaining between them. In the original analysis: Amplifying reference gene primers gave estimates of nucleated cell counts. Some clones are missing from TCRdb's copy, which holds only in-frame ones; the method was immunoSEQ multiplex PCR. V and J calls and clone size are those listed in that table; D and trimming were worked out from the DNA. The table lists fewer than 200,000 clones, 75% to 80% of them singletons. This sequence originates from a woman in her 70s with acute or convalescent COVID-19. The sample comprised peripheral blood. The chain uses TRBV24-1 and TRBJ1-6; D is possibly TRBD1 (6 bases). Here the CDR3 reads CATRMDKTGLDSPLHF. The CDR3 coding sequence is TGTGCCACCCGGATGGATAAAACAGGGTTGGATTCACCCCTCCACTTT.